The 11 T cell receptor beta chains reported below all come from one sample, sequenced in a study of molecular identifiers for immune sequencing clone quantification. TCRdb fed the PCR reads into MiXCR, producing one record per CDR3 protein. The sample holds about half a million distinct CDR3 sequences, 20% to 25% seen once. The specimen was naive CD8+ T cells from blood, with Jurkat cell RNA spiked in. Subset specified: FACS-sorted CD8+CD4-CCR7+CD45RA+ naive T cells. These receptors originate from a human donor in good health. Some libraries in this study had Jurkat cell RNA spiked in.

J is TRBJ1-4 and V is TRBV7-9; possible D gene TRBD1, 5 bases. With 5 bases removed from V and 7 bases from J, the gap between germline ends came to 11 bases. CDR3 size: 13 residues. Germline loops: CDR1 SEHNR, CDR2 FQNEAQ (reference sequence). CDR3 residues: CASSPPGREKLFF. CDR3 sequence (DNA): TGTGCCAGCAGCCCCCCGGGGCGTGAAAAACTGTTTTTT.

This clonotype has only a few counts. V and J are TRBV20-1 and TRBJ1-3, with a possible D match to TRBD1 (6 bases). The CDR3 runs 15 residues. Germline lookup yields CDR1 DFQATT and CDR2 SNEGSKA (reference sequence). Trimming took 1 base from V and 4 from J, leaving 14 bases between them. The CDR3 DNA reads TGCAGTGCTAGAGGTGGAAGGGGGTCCGGAAACACCATATATTTT. This sequence encodes CSARGGRGSGNTIYF.

On this clonotype itself: A junction end diverges from the germline sequence, so it may reflect a read error. This chain links TRBV25-1 with TRBJ1-2; 7 positions agree with TRBD1. CDR1 is MGHDK, CDR2 SYGVNS, per germline. The CDR3 loop spans 16 amino acids. The CDR3 DNA reads TGTGCCGGCAGTGAGCTAGACAGGGTAGGAGGGTATGGCTACACCTTC. It encodes CAGSELDRVGGYGYTF.

The chain has TRBV7-9 and TRBJ2-7, with no clear D. Trimming pared 1 base from V and 6 bases from J, leaving 10 bases between. The CDR3 is made up of 13 amino acids. Germline CDR1 is SEHNR and CDR2 is FQNEAQ (reference sequence). CDR3 in DNA: TGTGCCAGCAGCTTAGTTTCAGGTCGCGAGCAGTACTTC. The encoded protein is CASSLVSGREQYF.

The rearrangement uses TRBV7-9 and TRBJ1-4; D not resolved. With 1 base removed from V and 0 bases from J, the gap between germline ends came to 9 bases. Looked up from germline, CDR1 is SEHNR and CDR2 is FQNEAQ (reference sequence). The CDR3 is 16 amino acids. The CDR3 region has the DNA TGTGCCAGCAGCTTAGTTCTAACAACAACTAATGAAAAACTGTTTTTT. As protein: CASSLVLTTTNEKLFF.

This clonotype has only a few counts. V gene TRBV12-3 or TRBV12-4 combines with J gene TRBJ1-1; D perhaps matches TRBD1 (6 bases). V was pared by 2 bases and J by 0 bases, with 13 bases between. This CDR3 comprises 16 residues. CDR3 nucleotide sequence: TGTGCCAGCAGTTTAAGGGGGGCTTCAATGAACACTGAAGCTTTCTTT. It encodes CASSLRGASMNTEAFF.

V usage is TRBV20-1 and J usage is TRBJ2-2; 7 bases map to TRBD2. J lost 4 bases, V lost 0 bases, and 5 bases had no gene match. Germline values: CDR1 DFQATT, CDR2 SNEGSKA (reference sequence). CDR3 length equals 15 residues. The CDR3 DNA reads TGCAGTGCTAGAGATCGCGGGAGCCCCACCGGGGAGCTGTTTTTT. Its translation is CSARDRGSPTGELFF.

This clonotype was seen repeatedly, ten times or more. The CDR3 DNA reads as TGCAGCGTTGAAATAGCGGGAGCCTCCACCGGGGAGCTGTTTTTT. Protein: CSVEIAGASTGELFF. The rearrangement joins TRBV29-1 to TRBJ2-2; 9 bases agree with TRBD2. V lost 2 bases and J lost 4; bases outside the gene matches: 5. CDR1 and CDR2 (germline): SQVTM, ANQGSEA. This CDR3 spans 15 amino acids.

V is TRBV28 and J is TRBJ1-5, with TRBD1 as a possible D gene (6 bases). Germline CDR1 MDHEN, CDR2 SYDVKM. The CDR3 is 14 residues long. V lost 7 bases, J lost 7 bases, and 17 bases lay in between. The CDR3 nucleotides are TGTGCCAGCACTCCTCTGCGGGGGGGCCAGCCCCAGCATTTT. Encoded protein: CASTPLRGGQPQHF.

This chain connects TRBV28 to TRBJ2-5; D possibly corresponds to TRBD2 (6 bases). CDR1 is MDHEN, CDR2 SYDVKM, per germline. With 3 bases removed from V and 2 bases from J, the gap between germline ends came to 16 bases. The length of the CDR3 is 16 residues. The DNA for the CDR3 is TGTGCCAGCAGTTTCGGGAAGGGACTCCTACAAGAGACCCAGTACTTC. Translation: CASSFGKGLLQETQYF.

This clonotype was detected only a few times. J is TRBJ1-5 and V is TRBV29-1, with TRBD1 matching 9 bases. CDR3 length: 15 residues. Germline CDR1 SQVTM, CDR2 ANQGSEA. After removal of 3 bases from V and 11 bases from J, the junction contained 14 bases not matched to a gene. For the CDR3, the DNA is TGCAGCGTTGAGGTTTATACAGGGGGCTTATTAACCCAGCATTTT. It encodes CSVEVYTGGLLTQHF.